This T cell receptor beta chain derives from a study of Graves' ophthalmopathy and Graves' hyperthyroidism (dated 2018 in TCRdb). Background for the entire study: Peripheral blood samples were taken at the time of initial diagnosis, before any treatment was given. The study used TCR beta repertoire signatures to distinguish Graves' ophthalmopathy from Graves' hyperthyroidism and to predict progression to ophthalmopathy. Following sample collection, hyperthyroidism patients were given methimazole at a starting dose of 30 mg daily, and ophthalmopathy patients were given high-dose intravenous methylprednisolone. In more than five hyperthyroidism patients, the T-cell repertoires found in thyroid tissue were compared with those found in blood. In total, under 150 blood samples were TCR-sequenced: 40 to 45 ophthalmopathy, about 75 hyperthyroidism and some 17 hyperthyroidism-to-ophthalmopathy patients. To explore V-J signatures that distinguish ophthalmopathy from hyperthyroidism, a discovery set of 100 patients was enrolled, made up of 40 to 45 with ophthalmopathy and around 57 with stable hyperthyroidism. An independent validation cohort comprised about 20 hyperthyroidism patients and some 16 patients who later progressed from hyperthyroidism to ophthalmopathy. Broader findings and caveats from the paper: In validation, the model predicted ophthalmopathy progression with 70.59% sensitivity and approximately 72% specificity; roughly 11 predicted patients were CT-confirmed with GO in a median of 6.5 months. Sample size was not predetermined statistically, and investigators were not blinded to group allocation. The 13-signature model separated ophthalmopathy from stable hyperthyroidism with 85% to 90% sensitivity and approximately 83% specificity in cross-validation, and 80%/75% in the test set. Among expanded thyroid clonotypes with frequency above 0.001, most also showed up in blood, which suggests that blood repertoires may reflect the thyroid immune response.

TCR beta CDR3 regions were amplified from RNA transcripts for repertoire sequencing. A first-round RT-PCR used HTBI primers with the Qiagen OneStep RT-PCR kit, followed by a second-round multiplex PCR, size selection and purification. The libraries underwent paired-end sequencing with 100 bp reads on an Illumina HiSeq2000. The published analysis was carried out like this. SOAPnuke was used to process the reads, throwing out any read that had adapters, had uncalled bases, had a mean Phred below 15, or lacked an exact constant-primer or identifier match. High-quality paired reads were merged with COPE v1.2.5. Clonotypes were defined as unique nucleotide sequences and were aligned to IMGT TRB V, D and J references using MiTCR v1.1. The analysis was limited to V-J combinations with a frequency above 0.0001, which together covered 99.2% of repertoires. For each V-J combination, a TCR clonal expansion and chaos score was defined as F50 clonal expansion divided by the chaos observed in the TCRdist matrix. Features were reduced by Welch's t-statistics and random forest to 10 to 15 V-J combinations, which fed a naive Bayes classifier. The Morisita-Horn index was used to measure how similar the thyroid and blood repertoires were. TCRdb reran the public reads through fastp at Q25 and MiXCR, keeping productive beta chains. Rows merge per CDR3 protein into single entries with the most common DNA and genes. TCRdb's processing, not the study's, gives the V and J calls here. This sample holds some 750,000 distinct CDR3 sequences; roughly 40% were observed only once. Clones ranked in the top ten supply approximately 43% of the sample.

In the case of this clonotype: No cognate antigen has been identified for it. One end of the junction fails to match germline, which may point to a read error.

Taken from cysteine to phenylalanine, the CDR3 has 14 residues. Solely the CDR3 DNA is kept, with 42 bases framed from the first base. CDR1 and CDR2, looked up from the germline V gene, are SGHTA and FQGTGA. Patients with ophthalmopathy had moderately to severely active disease, with a Clinical Activity Score of 3 or more, a NOSPECS grade of 4 or more, and a disease duration of less than 3 months. Anyone with other autoimmune diseases, uncontrolled infections, pregnancy or lactation was excluded from the study. Clinical symptoms, serum thyroxine, TRAb, thyroid ultrasound and orbital computed tomography were used for diagnosis. Using Ficoll-Paque density gradient centrifugation, PBMCs were isolated from about 9.4 ml of fresh peripheral blood. Trizol reagent was used to extract the total RNA, and its quality was then checked on an Agilent 2100 Bioanalyzer.

Material: peripheral blood. The clonotype was recovered from an adult man with Graves' ophthalmopathy. The chain is encoded by TRBV7-3 joined to TRBJ1-1, with no D gene named confidently. The DNA reads TGTGCCAACAGCTTAGGGCAGACGAACGCTGAAGCTTTCTTT. This codes for CANSLGQTNAEAFF.